This TCR beta chain stems from a study of CD8+CD57+ T cells in acquired aplastic anemia. It was patients with CD8+CD57+ cell expansion by flow cytometry who were chosen for sequencing. Trimming cost V 1 base and J 8 bases, with 8 bases left between them. CDR1 and CDR2 from the germline V gene are MNHNS and SASEGT. The CDR3 has 12 residues. In this sample, this clonotype turned up many times. Its antigen is currently unknown. Study-level points and caveats: A set of 25 to 30 CD8+ CDR3 sequences was shared between patients and controls, and these sequences appeared highly expressed in patients.

Template material for TCR beta VDJ and CDR3 profiling consisted of genomic DNA. TCRdb reanalysed the reads using MiXCR and keeps one entry per CDR3 protein. The data show some 140,000 distinct CDR3 sequences, 52% seen once. The specimen sequenced was sorted CD4+, CD8+, or CD8+CD57+ T cells (not recorded which) from PBMCs. This clonotype was sampled from a human donor with aplastic anemia. The chain has TRBV6-1 and TRBJ1-2; maybe TRBD1 (5 bases). CDR3 residues: CASSEGGAGYTF. The CDR3 DNA follows: TGTGCCAGCAGTGAAGGGGGCGCAGGCTACACCTTC.